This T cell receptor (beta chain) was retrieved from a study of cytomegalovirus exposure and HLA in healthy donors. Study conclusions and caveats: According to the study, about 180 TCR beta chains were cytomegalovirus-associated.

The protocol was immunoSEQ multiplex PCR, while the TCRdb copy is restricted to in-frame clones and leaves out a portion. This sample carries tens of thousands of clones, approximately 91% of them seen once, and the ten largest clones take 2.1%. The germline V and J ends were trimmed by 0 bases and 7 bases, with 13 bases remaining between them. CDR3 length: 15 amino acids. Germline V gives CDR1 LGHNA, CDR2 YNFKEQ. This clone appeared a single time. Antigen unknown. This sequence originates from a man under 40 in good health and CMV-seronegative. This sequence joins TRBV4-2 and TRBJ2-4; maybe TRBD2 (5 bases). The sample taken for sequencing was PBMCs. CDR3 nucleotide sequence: TGTGCCAGCAGCCAAGACTTTGCGACTAACAACATTCAGTACTTC. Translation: CASSQDFATNNIQYF.